This T cell receptor beta chain was sequenced in a study of T-cell reconstitution after alpha-beta-depleted transplantation in children. V was clipped by 2 bases and J by 9 bases, with 12 bases between them. This CDR3 region has 13 residues. Germline V CDR1 and CDR2: SGHRS, YFSETQ. This clonotype was detected many times. Its antigen is still unknown. TCRbeta library preparation incorporated unique molecular identifiers. From the PCR reads, TCRdb called clonotypes with MiXCR, one entry per CDR3 protein. The repertoire holds 700,000 or so distinct CDR3 sequences, with 10% to 15% as singletons. General study results and limits: Where some patients showed high TCRbeta diversity at day 60, it came from recipient T cells and thymic progenitors that had survived. T-cell counts and diversity at one year post-transplant came mainly from newly produced T cells.

Sequencing used PBMCs, obtained before TCRalphabeta/CD19-depleted stem cell transplant. The TCR comes from a girl aged 2 to 9 with congenital amegakaryocytic thrombocytopenia, due to receive a stem cell transplant. This sequence joins TRBV5-1 and TRBJ2-1; the D gene is possibly TRBD1 (6 bases). The CDR3: CASSLPGTLEQFF. The CDR3 coding sequence is TGCGCCAGCAGCTTACCCGGGACACTTGAGCAGTTCTTC.